This is a list of T cell receptor beta chains from one sample in a study of identical twins. TCRdb re-analysed the 5' RACE reads in MiXCR, keeping a single row per CDR3 protein. The profile covers 550,000 to 700,000 distinct CDR3 sequences, with around 20% appearing a single time and 4.3% taken by the ten largest. These sequences were also reported in another study, on T cells expressing NK-cell markers.

The specimen sequenced was PBMCs. These receptors came from a woman aged 18 to 35 in good health. CDR3s include the opening cysteine and the closing phenylalanine or tryptophan. D genes are given only for firm matches. Some rows mark clone size as missing; the rest say once, few, many or name a class of expanded clone.

size: many; V: TRBV29-1; J: TRBJ2-1; D: NA; CDR3: CSVSQVDNEQFF; DNA: TGCAGCGTAAGTCAGGTAGACAATGAGCAGTTCTTC
size: NA; V: TRBV5-4; J: TRBJ2-2; D: NA; CDR3: CARGLGPLSWELFF; DNA: TGTGCCAGGGGCTTGGGGCCCCTCAGCTGGGAGCTGTTTTTT
size: NA; V: TRBV20-1; J: TRBJ2-7; D: TRBD1; CDR3: CSASRDRKYEQYF; DNA: TGCAGTGCTAGCCGGGACAGAAAGTACGAGCAGTACTTC
size: NA; V: TRBV28; J: TRBJ1-6; D: NA; CDR3: CASSFGGSPLHF; DNA: TGTGCCAGCAGTTTCGGTGGATCACCCCTCCACTTT
size: few; V: TRBV20-1; J: TRBJ1-4; D: NA; CDR3: CSARYSGVNEKLFF; DNA: TGCAGTGCTAGATACTCAGGGGTCAATGAAAAACTGTTTTTT
size: NA; V: TRBV7-9; J: TRBJ2-5; D: NA; CDR3: CASSSGARLETQYF; DNA: TGTGCCAGCAGCTCTGGGGCTAGGTTGGAGACCCAGTACTTC
size: NA; V: TRBV25-1; J: TRBJ2-1; D: TRBD2; CDR3: CASLRGGSNEQFF; DNA: TGTGCCAGCTTACGGGGGGGTAGCAATGAGCAGTTCTTC
size: NA; V: TRBV5-6; J: TRBJ2-5; D: TRBD2; CDR3: CASSLGLAGGFSTQYF; DNA: TGTGCCAGCAGCTTGGGTCTAGCGGGAGGGTTCTCGACCCAGTACTTC
size: NA; V: TRBV7-9; J: TRBJ2-3; D: TRBD2; CDR3: CSSRDWGLAVITDTQYF; DNA: TGTTCCAGCAGGGACTGGGGACTAGCGGTTATCACAGATACGCAGTATTTT
size: NA; V: TRBV12-3/TRBV12-4; J: TRBJ1-1; D: NA; CDR3: CASSSLGQEAFF; DNA: TGTGCCAGCAGTTCCCTTGGGCAAGAAGCTTTCTTT
size: NA; V: TRBV6-5; J: TRBJ2-1; D: NA; CDR3: CASSYGQRNEQFF; DNA: TGTGCCAGCAGTTACGGACAGCGCAATGAGCAGTTCTTC
size: NA; V: TRBV5-1; J: TRBJ2-5; D: NA; CDR3: CASNPAGARETQYF; DNA: TGCGCCAGCAACCCGGCCGGGGCGAGGGAGACCCAGTACTTC
size: NA; V: TRBV5-1; J: TRBJ2-1; D: NA; CDR3: CASSLAGGLPRNEQFF; DNA: TGCGCCAGCAGCTTGGCCGGGGGGCTCCCTCGGAATGAGCAGTTCTTC
size: NA; V: TRBV15; J: TRBJ2-2; D: TRBD2; CDR3: CATSFWGGNTGELFF; DNA: TGTGCCACCAGCTTTTGGGGGGGGAACACCGGGGAGCTGTTTTTT
size: few; V: TRBV21-1; J: TRBJ1-4; D: NA; CDR3: CASSKVVQGGEKLFF; DNA: TGTGCCAGCAGCAAAGTGGTACAGGGGGGAGAAAAACTGTTTTTT
size: few; V: TRBV6-1; J: TRBJ2-1; D: NA; CDR3: CASRWTLSYNEQFF; DNA: TGTGCCAGCAGATGGACTCTCTCCTACAATGAGCAGTTCTTC
size: NA; V: TRBV10-2; J: TRBJ2-7; D: TRBD1; CDR3: CASSAPPDRGRGYEQYF; DNA: TGCGCCAGCAGTGCTCCCCCGGACAGGGGGCGAGGGTACGAGCAGTACTTC
size: few; V: TRBV12-3/TRBV12-4; J: TRBJ1-1; D: NA; CDR3: CASSSPHRPDTEAFF; DNA: TGTGCCAGCAGTTCCCCTCATAGACCGGACACTGAAGCTTTCTTT
size: NA; V: TRBV7-2; J: TRBJ1-5; D: NA; CDR3: CASTPGWDQPQHF; DNA: TGTGCCAGCACCCCAGGGTGGGATCAGCCCCAGCATTTT
size: few; V: TRBV20-1; J: TRBJ1-6; D: NA; CDR3: CSARDQSSYNSPLHF; DNA: TGCAGTGCTAGAGATCAGAGCTCCTATAATTCACCCCTCCACTTT
size: NA; V: TRBV20-1; J: TRBJ2-3; D: TRBD1; CDR3: CSANPTGRSTDTQYF; DNA: TGCAGTGCTAATCCGACAGGGAGATCCACAGATACGCAGTATTTT
size: NA; V: TRBV20-1; J: TRBJ2-5; D: NA; CDR3: CSASQTVQETQYF; DNA: TGCAGTGCTAGCCAAACCGTTCAAGAGACCCAGTACTTC
size: NA; V: TRBV6-1; J: TRBJ2-1; D: NA; CDR3: CASLFYPGYNEQFF; DNA: TGTGCCAGTCTTTTTTATCCAGGCTACAATGAGCAGTTCTTC
size: few; V: TRBV7-2; J: TRBJ2-7; D: NA; CDR3: CASAWGYEQYF; DNA: TGTGCCAGCGCCTGGGGCTACGAGCAGTACTTC
size: NA; V: TRBV30; J: TRBJ1-5; D: TRBD1; CDR3: CAWRGQINQPQHF; DNA: TGTGCCTGGAGGGGACAGATCAATCAGCCCCAGCATTTT
size: NA; V: TRBV7-2; J: TRBJ2-7; D: NA; CDR3: CAKPPTPGSYEQYF; DNA: TGTGCCAAACCCCCCACTCCTGGCTCCTACGAGCAGTACTTC
size: once; V: TRBV12-3/TRBV12-4; J: TRBJ2-1; D: NA; CDR3: CASSLMGRGPHHMGEQFF; DNA: TGTGCCAGCAGTTTAATGGGGCGGGGGCCCCACCACATGGGAGAGCAGTTCTTC
size: NA; V: TRBV6-5; J: TRBJ2-3; D: NA; CDR3: CASRLSDTQYF; DNA: TGTGCCAGTAGATTGTCAGATACGCAGTATTTT